In its sample, the clone carrying this TCR beta chain was seen many times. The target antigen is unknown. The data stem from a study of T cells in Graves' hyperthyroidism and ophthalmopathy. Study-level background: At initial diagnosis, before any treatment had begun, peripheral blood was obtained.

Per the germline V gene, CDR1 is MDHEN and CDR2 is SYDVKM. The CDR3 is made up of 16 amino acids. With V trimmed by 5 bases and J by 0 bases, 10 bases remained unmatched. Fresh peripheral blood, around 9.3 ml, was the source of the PBMCs. General study findings and limits: Most clonotypes expanded in thyroid above 0.001 were likewise present in blood.

Amplification yielded TCR beta CDR3 regions, with RNA transcripts as the source. In the first-round RT-PCR of the TCR CDR3, the HTBI primer set was used. TCRdb independently ran MiXCR on the multiplex PCR reads; one entry per CDR3 protein. The sample includes around 540,000 distinct CDR3 sequences, roughly 15% of them seen just once. The receptor's source is a woman aged 25 to 39 with Graves' ophthalmopathy. The J gene is TRBJ2-7, the V gene TRBV28; 7 bases match TRBD1. Sequences were obtained from blood. The CDR3 DNA is TGTGCCAGCAGTCATGGGGGACAGTTGGCCTCCTACGAGCAGTACTTC. It encodes CASSHGGQLASYEQYF.